Listed below are T cell receptor beta chains from one sample, sequenced in a study of shared clonotypes between healthy human individuals. Sequencing was performed with immunoSEQ multiplex PCR; in TCRdb, only in-frame clones are kept and a portion is missing. The table has some 2 million clones, approximately 95% seen once. Material for sequencing was naive CD8+ T cells sorted from blood. These receptors all stem from a man between 18 and 29 years old in good health. Both conserved end residues are part of each CDR3.

CDR3 protein: CASSLDDRHTEAFF
J gene: TRBJ1-1
V gene: TRBV27

CDR3 protein: CASSLPGLNTGELFF
J gene: TRBJ2-2
V gene: TRBV7-9

CDR3 protein: CASTPPGAYEQYF
J gene: TRBJ2-7
V gene: TRBV7-9

CDR3 protein: CASSLGAGTAFF
J gene: TRBJ1-1
V gene: TRBV7-9

CDR3 protein: CATSRAGQGYEQYF
J gene: TRBJ2-7
V gene: TRBV15

CDR3 protein: CASVGGLGSPLHF
J gene: TRBJ1-6
V gene: TRBV5-6

CDR3 protein: CASSDKGAYEQYF
J gene: TRBJ2-7
V gene: TRBV6-1

CDR3 protein: CASSPGGAGETQYF
J gene: TRBJ2-5
V gene: TRBV27

CDR3 protein: CASSAQGSGELFF
J gene: TRBJ2-2
V gene: TRBV9

CDR3 protein: CASSLVGLAPYEQYF
J gene: TRBJ2-7
V gene: TRBV5-6

CDR3 protein: CASMGYSGETQYF
J gene: TRBJ2-5
V gene: TRBV2

CDR3 protein: CASSLEGYGLAGGNEQFF
J gene: TRBJ2-1
V gene: TRBV11-2

CDR3 protein: CASSLRLAGLTDTQYF
J gene: TRBJ2-3
V gene: TRBV5-1

CDR3 protein: CASSNRGYGYTF
J gene: TRBJ1-2
V gene: TRBV6-5

CDR3 protein: CASSDALRGWPYEQYF
J gene: TRBJ2-7
V gene: TRBV6-4

CDR3 protein: CASLAGPGGGELFF
J gene: TRBJ2-2
V gene: TRBV27

CDR3 protein: CATSRDTASTDTQYF
J gene: TRBJ2-3
V gene: TRBV15

CDR3 protein: CASSDHGYEQYF
J gene: TRBJ2-7
V gene: TRBV19

CDR3 protein: CASSLLTTFSSYNEQFF
J gene: TRBJ2-1
V gene: TRBV27

CDR3 protein: CASSLGEEQFF
J gene: TRBJ2-1
V gene: TRBV7-8

CDR3 protein: CASSIGLTYNEQFF
J gene: TRBJ2-1
V gene: TRBV19

CDR3 protein: CASSPDRDQETQYF
J gene: TRBJ2-5
V gene: TRBV7-9

CDR3 protein: CASSSISELPPAYTF
J gene: TRBJ1-2
V gene: TRBV4-3

CDR3 protein: CASSWVGQGVTGELFF
J gene: TRBJ2-2
V gene: TRBV5-6

CDR3 protein: CASSPGLAGGTQYF
J gene: TRBJ2-5
V gene: TRBV7-9

CDR3 protein: CASSKGRSGRATDTQYF
J gene: TRBJ2-3
V gene: TRBV21-1

CDR3 protein: CASSPSQQGVLEAFF
J gene: TRBJ1-1
V gene: TRBV27

CDR3 protein: CASSTTGAYNEQFF
J gene: TRBJ2-1
V gene: TRBV5-1

CDR3 protein: CASSFRPPQSYEQYF
J gene: TRBJ2-7
V gene: TRBV5-5

CDR3 protein: CASSEVRGSWLGYTF
J gene: TRBJ1-2
V gene: TRBV2

CDR3 protein: CASSIGLADQETQYF
J gene: TRBJ2-5
V gene: TRBV19

CDR3 protein: CASSEAGESF
J gene: TRBJ1-2
V gene: TRBV6-1

CDR3 protein: CASSEGQGAWDTQYF
J gene: TRBJ2-3
V gene: TRBV11-2

CDR3 protein: CASSKQGYEQYF
J gene: TRBJ2-7
V gene: TRBV5-1

CDR3 protein: CASSVGDRGAEQYF
J gene: TRBJ2-7
V gene: TRBV9

CDR3 protein: CSVLLAANEQFF
J gene: TRBJ2-1
V gene: TRBV29-1

CDR3 protein: CASSWTSGGTDTQYF
J gene: TRBJ2-3
V gene: TRBV7-3

CDR3 protein: CASSGGTYLDKNIQYF
J gene: TRBJ2-4
V gene: TRBV25-1

CDR3 protein: CASSYPQDEKLFF
J gene: TRBJ1-4
V gene: TRBV7-2

CDR3 protein: CASSSGTSNTGELFF
J gene: TRBJ2-2
V gene: TRBV5-1

CDR3 protein: CASSLGTGLNGYTF
J gene: TRBJ1-2
V gene: TRBV27

CDR3 protein: CSASLDGGYTF
J gene: TRBJ1-2
V gene: TRBV29-1

CDR3 protein: CASSLGNNEQFF
J gene: TRBJ2-1
V gene: TRBV5-4

CDR3 protein: CASSLGVGFSNNEQFF
J gene: TRBJ2-1
V gene: TRBV7-6

CDR3 protein: CASSDDREGEKLFF
J gene: TRBJ1-4
V gene: TRBV6-6

CDR3 protein: CASSEGWEQFF
J gene: TRBJ2-1
V gene: TRBV10-2